The next 17 T cell receptor beta chains were all read from a single sample in a study of blood T cell repertoires in COVID-19. Assay used: immunoSEQ multiplex PCR; TCRdb lists only in-frame clones, some missing. The sample gives about 250,000 clones, 88% of which show up once; about 0.99% is in the top ten. The source material was peripheral blood. These TCRs come from a woman between 40 and 50 years old who had recovered from COVID-19.

This clone was found a few times. This sequence joins TRBV4-1 and TRBJ2-2; 12 bases match TRBD2. Looked up from germline, CDR1 is MGHRA and CDR2 is YSYEKL. V lost 3 bases to trimming and J lost 6 bases; unmatched junction nucleotides: 11. The CDR3 extends over 18 amino acids. The CDR3 reads CASSQGPSGRALAGELFF. CDR3 coding DNA: TGCGCCAGCAGCCAGGGGCCTAGCGGGAGGGCCTTGGCCGGGGAGCTGTTTTTT.

The rearrangement uses TRBV9 and TRBJ2-2; 13 nucleotides match TRBD2. The V gene's germline CDR1 is SGDLS and CDR2 YYNGEE. CDR3 length: 18 residues. With 1 base clipped from V and 5 bases from J, the junction kept 8 bases outside the gene matches. The CDR3 sequence is CASSVTSGRADRTGELFF. The CDR3 DNA reads TGTGCCAGCAGCGTAACTAGCGGGAGGGCCGACCGGACCGGGGAGCTGTTTTTT.

The chain has TRBV7-2 and TRBJ2-7; D is undetermined. V was shortened by 5 bases and J by 6 bases, with 14 bases between the two germline ends. This CDR3 has 13 residues. Germline CDR1 SGHTA, CDR2 FQGNSA. CDR3 loop: CASSTRQTSEQYF. In DNA form, the CDR3 reads TGTGCCAGCAGCACGAGACAAACCTCCGAGCAGTACTTC.

V usage is TRBV11-2 and J usage is TRBJ1-1, with 9 bases fitting TRBD1. From germline, CDR1 is SGHAT and CDR2 FQNNGV. The CDR3 has 18 residues. Trimming cost V 1 base and J 1 base; bases outside gene matches: 10. The CDR3: CASSLVAGTGKGNTEAFF. The CDR3 DNA sequence: TGTGCCAGCAGCTTAGTGGCCGGGACAGGGAAGGGGAACACTGAAGCTTTCTTT.

This chain connects TRBV7-8 to TRBJ2-5; maybe TRBD2 (5 bases). CDR1 and CDR2 from the germline V gene are SGHVS and FQNEAQ. This CDR3 region has 14 residues. V lost 6 bases and J lost 6, with 17 bases in between. CDR3 sequence reads: CASRPAGVVQTQYF. In nucleotides, the CDR3 is TGTGCCAGCAGGCCCGCCGGGGTGGTGCAGACCCAGTACTTC.

The rearrangement uses TRBV27 and TRBJ1-5; the D gene is possibly TRBD1 (6 bases). The germline V and J ends were trimmed by 4 bases and 3 bases, with 13 bases remaining between them. Per germline, CDR1 MNHEY and CDR2 SMNVEV (reference sequence). CDR3 length equals 15 residues. CDR3 loop: CASSSTGSYNQPQHF. The CDR3 DNA reads as TGTGCCAGCAGTTCTACAGGGTCCTACAATCAGCCCCAGCATTTT.

This rearrangement joins TRBV7-3 to TRBJ1-4; D uncertain. Germline values: CDR1 SGHTA, CDR2 FQGTGA. Trimming removed 5 bases at V and 3 bases at J, with 10 bases between. This CDR3 is built from 14 residues. CDR3 residues: CASSPGSANEKLFF. The CDR3 coding sequence is TGTGCCAGCAGCCCGGGTTCGGCTAATGAAAAACTGTTTTTT.

The genes are TRBV4-3 and TRBJ2-1, with 8 positions matching TRBD1. V gave up 1 base and J gave up 0 bases; unmatched junction bases: 8. Looked up from germline, CDR1 is LGHNA and CDR2 is YSLEER. CDR3 length: 18 residues. The CDR3, as DNA: TGCGCCAGCAGCCAAGGAGGGTCAGGGGGCAGCTCCTACAATGAGCAGTTCTTC. This gives the protein CASSQGGSGGSSYNEQFF.

The chain links TRBV9 to TRBJ2-3; D is perhaps TRBD1 (6 bases). The V end was cut by 0 bases, the J end by 9 bases, with 14 bases between. This CDR3 is built from 14 residues. Looked up from germline, CDR1 is SGDLS and CDR2 is YYNGEE. DNA for the CDR3: TGTGCCAGCAGCGTAGGTGGCTTGGGGGCCACGCAGTATTTT. Its translation is CASSVGGLGATQYF.

This clone was recorded once. V and J are TRBV28 and TRBJ2-5; D perhaps matches TRBD1 (5 bases). Looked up from germline, CDR1 is MDHEN and CDR2 is SYDVKM. V was trimmed by 2 bases and J by 2 bases, leaving 6 bases between them. This CDR3 spans 13 amino acids. The CDR3 DNA reads TGTGCCAGCAGTTTACAGGGACAAGAGACCCAGTACTTC. This encodes CASSLQGQETQYF.

The chain employs TRBV7-2 and TRBJ2-1; D is perhaps TRBD2 (6 bases). The V gene lost 4 bases and the J gene lost 2 bases, with 12 bases spanning the gap. The CDR3 extends over 15 amino acids. In germline, CDR1 is SGHTA, CDR2 FQGNSA. The chain's CDR3 is CASSSRRGTYNEQFF. The CDR3 DNA follows: TGTGCCAGCAGCTCTAGGAGGGGCACCTACAATGAGCAGTTCTTC.

The chain couples TRBV30 to TRBJ2-6; 8 bases map to TRBD2. V shed 6 bases and J 9 bases; nucleotides not matched to a gene: 10. CDR3 length: 14 residues. The germline CDR1 and CDR2 sequences are GTSNPN and SVGIG (reference sequence). CDR3: CACHRGGLGNVLTF. CDR3 DNA sequence: TGTGCCTGTCACCGGGGGGGACTTGGCAACGTCCTGACTTTC.

The genes are TRBV5-1 and TRBJ2-4, with 7 nucleotides matching TRBD2. CDR1 and CDR2 (germline): SGHRS, YFSETQ. V lost 4 bases to trimming and J lost 8 bases; unmatched junction nucleotides: 6. The CDR3 totals 13 residues. This CDR3 reads CASSPGGIDIQYF. The CDR3 DNA follows: TGCGCCAGCAGCCCGGGGGGTATTGACATTCAGTACTTC.

V usage is TRBV29-1 and J usage is TRBJ2-1, with D possibly TRBD1 on 6 matching bases. Trimming stripped 7 bases from V and 9 bases from J, with 22 bases between. CDR1 and CDR2 (germline): SQVTM, ANQGSEA. CDR3 size: 14 residues. The CDR3 nucleotides read TGCAGCGCCTCGGACAGTGGAAGGGTTGGTGAGCAGTTCTTC. Amino acids: CSASDSGRVGEQFF.

The chain recombines TRBV7-2 with TRBJ2-1; D is perhaps TRBD1 (5 bases). Looked up from germline, CDR1 is SGHTA and CDR2 is FQGNSA. Trimming pared 5 bases from V and 12 bases from J, leaving 20 bases between. This CDR3 spans 14 amino acids. CDR3 sequence: CASSAVGPRAGQFF. The CDR3 region has the DNA TGTGCCAGCAGCGCCGTTGGACCCAGGGCCGGGCAGTTCTTC.

This sequence joins TRBV13 and TRBJ1-1, with D maybe TRBD1 (6 bases). The ends were cut back, 4 bases at V and 5 bases at J, with 11 bases in the middle. The CDR3 extends over 13 amino acids. Germline CDR1 reads PRHDT; CDR2 reads FYEKMQ (reference sequence). The CDR3 DNA reads as TGTGCCAGCAGCTACAGAACAGGGACTGAAGCTTTCTTT. Encoded protein: CASSYRTGTEAFF.

The chain joins TRBV2 to TRBJ2-1; 10 bases align to TRBD1. J was trimmed by 7 bases and V by 4 bases; bases with no gene match: 7. The CDR3 is 15 amino acids. Germline V gene data show CDR1 as SNHLY and CDR2 as FYNNEI. CDR3 in amino acids: CASSGGRGQGNEQFF. CDR3 sequence (DNA): TGTGCCAGCAGTGGGGGAAGGGGACAGGGGAATGAGCAGTTCTTC.